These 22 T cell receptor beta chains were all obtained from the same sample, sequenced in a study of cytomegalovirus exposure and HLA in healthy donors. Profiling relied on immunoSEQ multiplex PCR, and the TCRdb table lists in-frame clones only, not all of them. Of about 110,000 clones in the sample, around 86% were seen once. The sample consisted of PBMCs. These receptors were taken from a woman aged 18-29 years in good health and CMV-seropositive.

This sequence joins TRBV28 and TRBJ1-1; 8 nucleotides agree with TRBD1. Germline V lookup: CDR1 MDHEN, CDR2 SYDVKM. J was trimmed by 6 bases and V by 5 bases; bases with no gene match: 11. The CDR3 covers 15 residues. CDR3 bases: TGTGCCAGCAGTCCTCGGACAGGGAAAGGGGCTGAAGCTTTCTTT. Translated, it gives CASSPRTGKGAEAFF.

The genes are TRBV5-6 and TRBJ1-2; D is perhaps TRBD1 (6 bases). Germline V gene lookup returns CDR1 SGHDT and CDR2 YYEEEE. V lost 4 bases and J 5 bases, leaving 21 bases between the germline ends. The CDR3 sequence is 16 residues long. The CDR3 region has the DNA TGTGCCAGCAGCGGCGGACAGATCGTTAGGGCATATGGCTACACCTTC. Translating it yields CASSGGQIVRAYGYTF.

The CDR3 sequence: CAIRTAGGSTEAFF. For the CDR3, the DNA is TGTGCCATCAGAACGGCAGGGGGAAGTACTGAAGCTTTCTTT. The genes are TRBV10-3 and TRBJ1-1; TRBD1 matches 7 bases. The trim removed 6 bases at V and 5 bases at J, leaving 9 bases unmatched. Germline V gene data show CDR1 as ENHRY and CDR2 as SYGVKD. The length of the CDR3 is 14 residues.

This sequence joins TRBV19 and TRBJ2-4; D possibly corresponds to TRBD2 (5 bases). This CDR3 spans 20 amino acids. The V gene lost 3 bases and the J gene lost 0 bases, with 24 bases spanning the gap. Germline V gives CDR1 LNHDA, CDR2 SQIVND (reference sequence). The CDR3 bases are TGTGCCAGTAGTATTGCCTCGAGTAGCGAAGCGCTCCTAGCCAAAAACATTCAGTACTTC. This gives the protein CASSIASSSEALLAKNIQYF.

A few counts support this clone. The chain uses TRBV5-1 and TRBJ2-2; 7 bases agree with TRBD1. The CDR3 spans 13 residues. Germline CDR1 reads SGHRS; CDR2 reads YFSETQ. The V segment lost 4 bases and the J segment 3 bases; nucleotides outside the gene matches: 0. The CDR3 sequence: CASSGQDTGELFF. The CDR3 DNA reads TGCGCCAGCAGCGGACAGGACACCGGGGAGCTGTTTTTT. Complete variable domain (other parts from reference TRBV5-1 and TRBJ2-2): KAGVTQTPRYLIKTRGQQVTLSCSPISGHRSVSWYQQTPGQGLQFLFEYFSETQRNKGNFPGRFSGRQFSNSRSEMNVSTLELGDSALYLCASSGQDTGELFFGEGSRLTVL.

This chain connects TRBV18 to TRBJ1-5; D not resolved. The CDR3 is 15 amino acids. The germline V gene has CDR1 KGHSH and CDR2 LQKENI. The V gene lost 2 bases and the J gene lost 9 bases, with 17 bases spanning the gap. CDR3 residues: CASSPIVGGQRPQHF. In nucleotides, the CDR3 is TGTGCCAGCTCACCAATAGTTGGCGGCCAAAGGCCCCAGCATTTT.

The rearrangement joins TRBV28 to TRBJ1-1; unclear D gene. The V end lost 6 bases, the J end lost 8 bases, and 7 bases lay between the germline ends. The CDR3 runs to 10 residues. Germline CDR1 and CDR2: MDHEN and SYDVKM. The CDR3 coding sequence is TGTGCCAGCAGCTCCCGGGAAGCTTTCTTT. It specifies CASSSREAFF.

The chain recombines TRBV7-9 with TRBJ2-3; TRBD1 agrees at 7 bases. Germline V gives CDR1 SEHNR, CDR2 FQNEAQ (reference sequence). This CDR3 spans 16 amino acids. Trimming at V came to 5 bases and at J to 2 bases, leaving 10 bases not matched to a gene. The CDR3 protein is CASSHVGTETTDTQYF. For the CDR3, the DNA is TGTGCCAGCAGCCACGTCGGGACAGAGACCACAGATACGCAGTATTTT.

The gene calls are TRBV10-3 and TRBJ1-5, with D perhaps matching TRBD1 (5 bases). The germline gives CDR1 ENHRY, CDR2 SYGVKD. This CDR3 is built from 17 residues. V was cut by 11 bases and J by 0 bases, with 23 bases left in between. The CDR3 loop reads CAPSPRDRPFSNQPQHF. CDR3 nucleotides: TGTGCCCCGTCTCCCCGCGACAGACCTTTTAGCAATCAGCCCCAGCATTTT.

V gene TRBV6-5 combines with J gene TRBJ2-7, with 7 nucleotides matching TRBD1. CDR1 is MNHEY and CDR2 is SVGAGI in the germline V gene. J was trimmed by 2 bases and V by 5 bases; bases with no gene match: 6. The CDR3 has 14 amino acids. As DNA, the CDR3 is TGTGCCAGCAGTGCCGGGACAGAAGCCTACGAGCAGTACTTC. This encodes CASSAGTEAYEQYF.

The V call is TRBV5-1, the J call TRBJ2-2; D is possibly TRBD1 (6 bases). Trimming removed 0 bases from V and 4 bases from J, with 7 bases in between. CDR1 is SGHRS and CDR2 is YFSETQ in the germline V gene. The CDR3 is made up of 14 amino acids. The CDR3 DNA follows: TGCGCCAGCAGCTTGGGCAGGGGCACCGGGGAGCTGTTTTTT. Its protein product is CASSLGRGTGELFF.

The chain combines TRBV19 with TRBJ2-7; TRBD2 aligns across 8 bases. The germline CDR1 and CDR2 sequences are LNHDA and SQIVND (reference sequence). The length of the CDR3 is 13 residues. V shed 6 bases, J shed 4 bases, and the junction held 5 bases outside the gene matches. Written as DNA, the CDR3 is TGTGCCAGTAGCTATAGCGGGAATTACGAGCAGTACTTC. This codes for CASSYSGNYEQYF.

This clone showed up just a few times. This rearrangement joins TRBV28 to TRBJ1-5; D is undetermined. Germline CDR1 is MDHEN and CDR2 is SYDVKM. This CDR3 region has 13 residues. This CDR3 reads CSYGGIGNQPQHF. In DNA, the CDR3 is TGTTCCTACGGCGGCATCGGCAATCAGCCCCAGCATTTT.

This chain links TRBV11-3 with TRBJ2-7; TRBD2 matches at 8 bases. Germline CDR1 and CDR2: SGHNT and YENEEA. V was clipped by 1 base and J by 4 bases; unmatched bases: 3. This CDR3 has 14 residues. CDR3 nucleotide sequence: TGTGCCAGCAGCTTAGGACTAGCGAGATACGAGCAGTACTTC. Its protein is CASSLGLARYEQYF.

CDR3 in DNA: TGTGCCAGCAGTCAGCTCGGGGGGGACACTGAAGCTTTCTTT. Encoded protein: CASSQLGGDTEAFF. This sequence joins TRBV13 and TRBJ1-1; TRBD1 is a possible D gene (5 bases). CDR1 is PRHDT, CDR2 FYEKMQ, per germline (reference sequence). V was pared by 6 bases and J by 3 bases, with 14 bases between. This CDR3 spans 14 amino acids.

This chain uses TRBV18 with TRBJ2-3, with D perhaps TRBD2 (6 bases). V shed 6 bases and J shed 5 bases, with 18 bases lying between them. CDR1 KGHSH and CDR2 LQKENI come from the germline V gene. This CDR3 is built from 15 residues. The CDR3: CASSRGNSGKDTQYF. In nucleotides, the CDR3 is TGTGCCAGCTCCCGAGGAAATAGCGGTAAAGATACGCAGTATTTT.

The DNA for the CDR3 is TGTGCCAGCAGTTACCTCCAGGGGTTCGATGGCTACACCTTC. Translated: CASSYLQGFDGYTF. The chain carries TRBV6-5 and TRBJ1-2; D might be TRBD1 (6 bases). V was trimmed by 2 bases and J by 6 bases, leaving 13 bases between them. CDR1 is MNHEY and CDR2 is SVGAGI in the germline V gene. The CDR3 runs 14 residues.

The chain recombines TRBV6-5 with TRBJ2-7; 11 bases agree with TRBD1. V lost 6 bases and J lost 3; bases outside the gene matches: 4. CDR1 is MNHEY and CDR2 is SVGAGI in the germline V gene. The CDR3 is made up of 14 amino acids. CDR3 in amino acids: CASSSGTGGYEQYF. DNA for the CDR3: TGTGCCAGCAGCTCTGGGACAGGGGGCTACGAGCAGTACTTC.

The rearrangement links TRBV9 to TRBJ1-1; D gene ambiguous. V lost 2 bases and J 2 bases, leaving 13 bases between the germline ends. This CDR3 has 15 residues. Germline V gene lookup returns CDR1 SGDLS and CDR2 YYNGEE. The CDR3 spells CASSVQLGRNTEAFF. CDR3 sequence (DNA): TGTGCCAGCAGCGTCCAGCTTGGGCGAAACACTGAAGCTTTCTTT.

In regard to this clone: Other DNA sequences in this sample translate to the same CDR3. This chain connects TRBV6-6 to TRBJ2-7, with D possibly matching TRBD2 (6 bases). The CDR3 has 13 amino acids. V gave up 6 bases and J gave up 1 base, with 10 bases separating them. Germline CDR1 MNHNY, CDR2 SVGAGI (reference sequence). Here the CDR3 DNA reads TGTGCCAGCAGCGGGGAGGTGTCCTACGAGCAGTACTTC. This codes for CASSGEVSYEQYF.

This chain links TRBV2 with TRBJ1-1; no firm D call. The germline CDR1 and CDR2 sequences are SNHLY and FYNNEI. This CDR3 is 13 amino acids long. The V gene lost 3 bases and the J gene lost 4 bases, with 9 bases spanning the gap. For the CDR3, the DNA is TGTGCCAGCAGTGATGGTCGGGGCACTGAAGCTTTCTTT. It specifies CASSDGRGTEAFF.

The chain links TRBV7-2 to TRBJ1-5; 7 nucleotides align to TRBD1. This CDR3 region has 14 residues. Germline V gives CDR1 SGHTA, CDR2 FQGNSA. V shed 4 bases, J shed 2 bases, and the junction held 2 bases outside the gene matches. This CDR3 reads CASSYTGGNQPQHF. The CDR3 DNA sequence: TGTGCCAGCAGCTACACAGGGGGCAATCAGCCCCAGCATTTT.